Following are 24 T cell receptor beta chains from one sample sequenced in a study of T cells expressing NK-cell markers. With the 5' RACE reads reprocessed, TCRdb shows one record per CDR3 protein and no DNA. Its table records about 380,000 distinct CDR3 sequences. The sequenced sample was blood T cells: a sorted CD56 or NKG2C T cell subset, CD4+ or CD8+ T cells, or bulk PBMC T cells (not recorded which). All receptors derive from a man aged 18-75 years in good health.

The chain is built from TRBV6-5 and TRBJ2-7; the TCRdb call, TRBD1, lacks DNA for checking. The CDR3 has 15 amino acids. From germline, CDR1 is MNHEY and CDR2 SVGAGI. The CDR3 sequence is CASSYGGQGSYEQYF.

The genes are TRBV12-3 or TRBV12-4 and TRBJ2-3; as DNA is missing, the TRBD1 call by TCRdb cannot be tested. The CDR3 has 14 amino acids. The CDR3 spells CASSPTGALDTQYF.

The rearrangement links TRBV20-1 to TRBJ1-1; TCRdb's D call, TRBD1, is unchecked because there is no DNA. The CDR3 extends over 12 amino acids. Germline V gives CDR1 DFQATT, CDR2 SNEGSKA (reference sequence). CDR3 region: CSATPSTEEAFF.

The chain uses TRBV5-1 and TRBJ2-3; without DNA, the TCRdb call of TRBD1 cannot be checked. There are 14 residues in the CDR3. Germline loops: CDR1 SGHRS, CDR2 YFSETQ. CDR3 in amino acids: CASSFRVSTDTQYF.

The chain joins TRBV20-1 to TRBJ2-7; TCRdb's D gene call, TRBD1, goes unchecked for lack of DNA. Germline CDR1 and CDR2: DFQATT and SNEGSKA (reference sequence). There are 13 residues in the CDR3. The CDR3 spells CSARGTGSHEQYF.

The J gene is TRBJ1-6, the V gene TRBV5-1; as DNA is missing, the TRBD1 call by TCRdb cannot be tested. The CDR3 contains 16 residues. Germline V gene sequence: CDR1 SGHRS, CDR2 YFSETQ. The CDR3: CASSLEGQGFSSPLHF.

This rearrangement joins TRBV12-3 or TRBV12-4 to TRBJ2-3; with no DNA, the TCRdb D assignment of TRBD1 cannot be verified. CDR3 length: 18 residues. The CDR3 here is CASSATNPGHLRRDTQYF.

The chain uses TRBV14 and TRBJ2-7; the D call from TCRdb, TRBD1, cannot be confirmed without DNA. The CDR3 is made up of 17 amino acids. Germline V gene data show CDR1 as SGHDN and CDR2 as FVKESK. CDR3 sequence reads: CASSPSERTGTTYEQYF.

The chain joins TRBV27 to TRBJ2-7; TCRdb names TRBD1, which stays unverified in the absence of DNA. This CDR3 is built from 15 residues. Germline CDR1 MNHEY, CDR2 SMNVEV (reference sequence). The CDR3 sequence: CASSSPGQGSREQYF.

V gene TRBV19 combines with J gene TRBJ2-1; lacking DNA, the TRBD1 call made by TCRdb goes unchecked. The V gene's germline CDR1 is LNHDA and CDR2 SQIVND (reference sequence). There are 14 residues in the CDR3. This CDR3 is CASSFSRDSREQFF.

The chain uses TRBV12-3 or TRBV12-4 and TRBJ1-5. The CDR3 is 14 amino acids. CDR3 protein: CASSLKSGNQPQHF.

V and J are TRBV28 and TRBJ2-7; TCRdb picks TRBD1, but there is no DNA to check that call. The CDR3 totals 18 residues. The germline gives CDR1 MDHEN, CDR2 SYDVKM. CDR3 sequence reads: CASSLSPWSGGLSDEQYF.

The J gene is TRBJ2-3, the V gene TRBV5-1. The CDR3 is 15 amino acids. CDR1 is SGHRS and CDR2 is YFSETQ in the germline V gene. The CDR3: CASSWAPRKSDTQYF.

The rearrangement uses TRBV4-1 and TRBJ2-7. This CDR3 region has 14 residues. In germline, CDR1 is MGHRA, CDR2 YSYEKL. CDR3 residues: CASSPQELSYEQYF.

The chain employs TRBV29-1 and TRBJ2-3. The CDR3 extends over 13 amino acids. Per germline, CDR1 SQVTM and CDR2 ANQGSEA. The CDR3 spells CSAGGVGTDTQYF.

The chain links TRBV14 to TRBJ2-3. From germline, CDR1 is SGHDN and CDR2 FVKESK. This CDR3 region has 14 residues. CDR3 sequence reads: CASSQDLVQDTQYF.

Here the CDR3 reads CASSKNRGRGTDTQYF. This chain connects TRBV5-4 to TRBJ2-3; TCRdb gives TRBD1 as the D gene, but with no DNA this cannot be confirmed. This CDR3 has 16 amino acids. From germline, CDR1 is SGHNT and CDR2 YYREEE (reference sequence). Combining the CDR3 with reference TRBV5-4 and TRBJ2-3 gives the whole variable domain ETGVTQSPTHLIKTRGQQVTLRCSSQSGHNTVSWYQQALGQGPQFIFQYYREEENGRGNFPPRFSGLQFPNYSSELNVNALELDDSALYLCASSKNRGRGTDTQYFGPGTRLTVL.

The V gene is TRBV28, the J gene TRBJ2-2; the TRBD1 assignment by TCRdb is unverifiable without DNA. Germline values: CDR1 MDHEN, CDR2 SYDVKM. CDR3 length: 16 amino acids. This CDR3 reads CASSSTGGTNTGELFF.

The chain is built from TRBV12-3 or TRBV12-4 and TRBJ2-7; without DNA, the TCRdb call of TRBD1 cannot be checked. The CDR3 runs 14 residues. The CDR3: CASSSGQGFYEQYF.

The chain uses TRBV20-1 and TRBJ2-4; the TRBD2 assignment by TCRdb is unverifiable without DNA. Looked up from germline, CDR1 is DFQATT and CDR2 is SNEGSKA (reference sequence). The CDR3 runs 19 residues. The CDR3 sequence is CSARTGTSGGSGAKNIQYF.

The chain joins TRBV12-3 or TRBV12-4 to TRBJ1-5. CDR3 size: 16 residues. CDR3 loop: CASSWLSGQAGQPQHF.

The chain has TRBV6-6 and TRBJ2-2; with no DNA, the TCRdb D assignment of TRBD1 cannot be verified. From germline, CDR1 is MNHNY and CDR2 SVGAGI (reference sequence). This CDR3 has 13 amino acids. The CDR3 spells CASSRTGHGELFF.

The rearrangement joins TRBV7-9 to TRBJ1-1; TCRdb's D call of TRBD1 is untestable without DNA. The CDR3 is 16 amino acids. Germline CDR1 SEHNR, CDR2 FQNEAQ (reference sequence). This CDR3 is CASSAGTGIVNTEAFF.

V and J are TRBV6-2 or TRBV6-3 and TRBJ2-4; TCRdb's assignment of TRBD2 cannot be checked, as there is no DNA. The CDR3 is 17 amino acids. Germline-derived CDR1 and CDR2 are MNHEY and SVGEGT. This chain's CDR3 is CASSYEGLAGGKNIQYF.